This T cell receptor beta chain was retrieved from a study of T cell therapy after organ transplantation. Overall study: Therapy products were autologous CMV-specific T cells, peptide-expanded for roughly 2 weeks. Blood for the short-term post-therapy sample came 4 to 8 weeks after therapy.

The time point denotes: 4-8 weeks after completion of therapy. Germline V lookup: CDR1 ENHRY, CDR2 SYGVKD. Trimming cost V 3 bases and J 4 bases; bases outside gene matches: 9. The CDR3 is made up of 18 amino acids. Repertoires were generated with immunoSEQ multiplex PCR, while TCRdb's copy carries only in-frame clones and drops some. The sample shows 20,000 or so clones, around 82% of them seen only once. With respect to this clone: Its antigen is undetermined.

Specimen: CD8+ T cells from blood, collected after autologous CMV-specific T cell therapy. The receptor was isolated from a human patient who had received a solid organ transplant and had CMV disease. The graft donor may have contributed some T cells. V and J are TRBV10-3 and TRBJ2-5; 15 bases fit TRBD2. CDR3 DNA: TGTGCCATCAGTGAAGGGACTAGCGGGGGGCACCGGATAGAGACCCAGTACTTC. This sequence encodes CAISEGTSGGHRIETQYF.